This TCR beta chain derives from a study of neurological immune-mediated disorders. Germline CDR1 reads DFQATT; CDR2 reads SNEGSKA (reference sequence). With V trimmed by 4 bases and J by 0 bases, 8 bases remained unmatched. This CDR3 has 16 amino acids. In regard to this clonotype: The target antigen is unknown.

A 10-nucleotide random UMI tagged transcripts in template-switch 5'RACE cDNA synthesis. TCRdb independently ran MiXCR on the 5' RACE reads; one entry per CDR3 protein. The sample holds approximately 82,000 distinct CDR3 sequences; 2.5% to 3% are singletons and the top ten take around 1.1%. Broader study findings: HTLV-1-associated myelopathy had the most TCR clonal expansion, and multiple sclerosis had the least, less than healthy controls. The absence of any CDR3 amino acid sequence shared by expanded clones across subjects suggests that repertoires were private in all groups.

This receptor was taken from a woman aged 30 to 39 with multiple sclerosis. Sequences were obtained from PBMCs. This chain links TRBV20-1 with TRBJ2-1; 8 bases agree with TRBD2. CDR3: CSAKIHGTSSYNEQFF. The CDR3 bases are TGCAGTGCTAAAATACACGGGACTAGCTCCTACAATGAGCAGTTCTTC.